Listed below are T cell receptor beta chains from one sample, sequenced in a study of brain metastases from non-small cell lung cancer. TCRdb keeps only in-frame clones here, not all; method: immunoSEQ multiplex PCR. In the table there are more than 3,500 clones, 70% to 90% of which are singletons. Input material: primary lung tumor tissue. These receptor sequences come from a donor at least 40 years old with non-small cell lung cancer. CDR3s include the opening cysteine and the closing phenylalanine or tryptophan. Fields, in order: J gene, clone size, V gene, D gene, CDR3 protein, CDR3 DNA. A D gene is named only where the DNA matches it firmly. Rows give clone size only sometimes, using once, few, many, or a class for an expanded clone.

J: TRBJ2-7
size: .
V: TRBV3-1/TRBV3-2
D: TRBD1
CDR3: CASNQDVGQGTLSYEQYF
DNA: TGTGCCAGCAACCAAGACGTGGGACAGGGGACCCTCTCCTACGAGCAGTACTTC

J: TRBJ2-1
size: .
V: TRBV7-8
D: .
CDR3: CASTTPPGAGFF
DNA: TGTGCCAGCACCACCCCACCGGGGGCCGGGTTCTTC

J: TRBJ2-7
size: .
V: TRBV13
D: .
CDR3: CASSPPGAEGREQYF
DNA: TGTGCCAGCAGCCCACCGGGGGCGGAGGGGCGCGAGCAGTACTTC

J: TRBJ1-5
size: .
V: TRBV19
D: .
CDR3: CASSIRGGGNQPQHF
DNA: TGTGCCAGTAGTATAAGAGGAGGAGGCAATCAGCCCCAGCATTTT

J: TRBJ2-6
size: .
V: TRBV7-9
D: .
CDR3: CASSAGSLSNVLTF
DNA: TGTGCCAGCAGCGCCGGGTCACTCTCCAACGTCCTGACTTTC

J: TRBJ2-1
size: .
V: TRBV6-1
D: TRBD2
CDR3: CASSESGGAYNEQFF
DNA: TGTGCCAGCAGTGAGAGCGGGGGGGCATACAATGAGCAGTTCTTC

J: TRBJ2-3
size: .
V: TRBV7-3
D: TRBD1
CDR3: CASSPRGRVGDTQYF
DNA: TGTGCCAGCAGCCCAAGGGGGCGAGTGGGAGATACGCAGTATTTT

J: TRBJ1-3
size: .
V: TRBV7-2
D: .
CDR3: CASSLGTNSGNTIYF
DNA: TGTGCCAGCAGCTTAGGCACGAACTCTGGAAACACCATATATTTT

J: TRBJ1-6
size: .
V: TRBV4-1
D: TRBD1
CDR3: CASSQDIAGGRSPLHF
DNA: TGCGCCAGCAGCCAAGATATCGCAGGGGGCCGTTCACCCCTCCACTTT

J: TRBJ1-6
size: .
V: TRBV10-2
D: .
CDR3: CASSEVRERIIGNSPLHF
DNA: TGCGCCAGCAGTGAAGTCAGGGAGAGGATTATAGGTAATTCACCCCTCCACTTT

J: TRBJ2-3
size: .
V: TRBV10-3
D: .
CDR3: CAISEMRTPGTDTQYF
DNA: TGTGCCATCAGTGAGATGAGGACCCCTGGCACAGATACGCAGTATTTT

J: TRBJ2-2
size: few
V: TRBV2
D: .
CDR3: CASSGNGELFF
DNA: TGTGCCAGCAGTGGCAACGGGGAGCTGTTTTTT

J: TRBJ2-3
size: .
V: TRBV7-9
D: .
CDR3: CASSLALLVTDTQYF
DNA: TGTGCCAGCAGCTTAGCCCTTTTGGTCACAGATACGCAGTATTTT

J: TRBJ2-7
size: .
V: TRBV7-9
D: .
CDR3: CVSSPADSRYEQYF
DNA: TGTGTCAGCAGCCCGGCGGATTCTCGTTACGAGCAGTACTTC

J: TRBJ1-1
size: few
V: TRBV5-6
D: .
CDR3: CASSSPPGRLEAFF
DNA: TGTGCCAGCAGCTCACCGCCGGGCCGACTGGAAGCTTTCTTT

J: TRBJ2-1
size: few
V: TRBV9
D: TRBD2
CDR3: CASSFGLAADNEQFF
DNA: TGTGCCAGCAGCTTTGGACTAGCGGCTGACAATGAGCAGTTCTTC

J: TRBJ1-4
size: .
V: TRBV5-4
D: .
CDR3: CASSISGDKGEKLFF
DNA: TGTGCCAGCAGCATCTCAGGGGATAAGGGCGAAAAACTGTTTTTT

J: TRBJ2-3
size: .
V: TRBV13
D: .
CDR3: CASSSGGPSTDTQYF
DNA: TGTGCCAGCAGCTCCGGGGGCCCAAGCACAGATACGCAGTATTTT

J: TRBJ2-5
size: .
V: TRBV5-4
D: TRBD1
CDR3: CASRVQGPGETQYF
DNA: TGTGCCAGCAGAGTACAGGGGCCTGGAGAGACCCAGTACTTC

J: TRBJ2-3
size: .
V: TRBV2
D: .
CDR3: CASKVGVSTDTQYF
DNA: TGTGCCAGCAAGGTCGGGGTCAGCACAGATACGCAGTATTTT

J: TRBJ1-2
size: .
V: TRBV5-1
D: .
CDR3: CASSLEWSGEGYTF
DNA: TGTGCCAGCAGCTTGGAGTGGTCCGGGGAGGGCTACACCTTC

J: TRBJ1-1
size: .
V: TRBV6-5
D: .
CDR3: CASKTGNTEAFF
DNA: TGTGCCAGCAAGACAGGCAACACTGAAGCTTTCTTT

J: TRBJ1-1
size: .
V: TRBV7-6
D: .
CDR3: CASSSQPSQGTEAFF
DNA: TGTGCCAGCAGCTCACAACCAAGTCAGGGAACTGAAGCTTTCTTT

J: TRBJ1-2
size: .
V: TRBV6-5
D: .
CDR3: CASIRSNYYGYTF
DNA: TGTGCCAGCATCAGGAGCAACTACTATGGCTACACCTTC

J: TRBJ2-1
size: .
V: TRBV5-1
D: TRBD2
CDR3: CTSSFSGGAPNEQFF
DNA: TGCACCAGCAGCTTCAGCGGGGGGGCCCCCAATGAGCAGTTCTTC

J: TRBJ2-4
size: .
V: TRBV14
D: TRBD1
CDR3: CASSPRTGEAIQYF
DNA: TGTGCCAGCAGCCCAAGGACAGGGGAGGCCATTCAGTACTTC

J: TRBJ2-7
size: .
V: TRBV5-5
D: .
CDR3: CASSLGGTAGSYEQYF
DNA: TGTGCCAGCAGCTTGGGTGGGACGGCTGGCTCCTACGAGCAGTACTTC

J: TRBJ1-3
size: .
V: TRBV29-1
D: .
CDR3: CSAGTSGNTIYF
DNA: TGCAGCGCCGGGACTTCTGGAAACACCATATATTTT

J: TRBJ2-7
size: .
V: TRBV5-6
D: .
CDR3: CASSVDRLSYEQYF
DNA: TGTGCCAGCAGCGTAGACAGACTCTCCTACGAGCAGTACTTC

J: TRBJ2-3
size: .
V: TRBV2
D: TRBD1
CDR3: CASSEGQAYTDTQYF
DNA: TGTGCCAGCAGTGAGGGACAGGCCTACACAGATACGCAGTATTTT

J: TRBJ1-1
size: .
V: TRBV5-4
D: TRBD1
CDR3: CASSSGQGVRAEAFF
DNA: TGTGCCAGCAGCTCCGGACAGGGGGTTAGGGCTGAAGCTTTCTTT

J: TRBJ2-1
size: once
V: TRBV5-6
D: .
CDR3: CASSKDRSGFDEQFF
DNA: TGTGCCAGCAGCAAGGACAGGAGCGGGTTTGATGAGCAGTTCTTC

J: TRBJ1-4
size: .
V: TRBV4-2
D: TRBD1
CDR3: CASSSNRGNEKLFF
DNA: TGTGCCAGCAGCTCGAACAGGGGTAATGAAAAACTGTTTTTT

J: TRBJ1-1
size: .
V: TRBV6-5
D: .
CDR3: CASSYKAGGEAFF
DNA: TGTGCCAGCAGTTACAAGGCAGGAGGAGAGGCTTTCTTT

J: TRBJ1-3
size: .
V: TRBV10-2
D: .
CDR3: CASSESRVNTIYF
DNA: TGCGCCAGCAGTGAGTCTCGGGTTAACACCATATATTTT

J: TRBJ2-3
size: .
V: TRBV6-6
D: .
CDR3: CASTPRGESTDTQYF
DNA: TGTGCCAGCACCCCACGTGGGGAAAGCACAGATACGCAGTATTTT

J: TRBJ1-5
size: .
V: TRBV18
D: .
CDR3: CASSPTGNSNQPQHF
DNA: TGTGCCAGCTCACCAACAGGGAACAGCAATCAGCCCCAGCATTTT

J: TRBJ2-5
size: .
V: TRBV2
D: TRBD2
CDR3: CASSDRGGIQETQYF
DNA: TGTGCCAGCAGTGATCGGGGGGGTATCCAAGAGACCCAGTACTTC

J: TRBJ2-5
size: .
V: TRBV7-6
D: .
CDR3: CASSPDVYQETQYF
DNA: TGTGCCAGCAGCCCGGACGTCTACCAAGAGACCCAGTACTTC

J: TRBJ1-5
size: few
V: TRBV30
D: .
CDR3: CAWTGGQPNQPQHF
DNA: TGTGCCTGGACGGGAGGGCAACCGAATCAGCCCCAGCATTTT

J: TRBJ2-2
size: .
V: TRBV19
D: .
CDR3: CASKEQRILNTGELFF
DNA: TGTGCCAGTAAAGAACAGAGAATTTTGAACACCGGGGAGCTGTTTTTT

J: TRBJ2-3
size: .
V: TRBV30
D: TRBD1
CDR3: CAWSGTGTASDTQYF
DNA: TGTGCCTGGAGTGGGACAGGGACAGCTTCAGATACGCAGTATTTT

J: TRBJ1-2
size: .
V: TRBV5-6
D: .
CDR3: CASRGTVRNYGYTF
DNA: TGTGCCAGCAGGGGGACGGTTCGTAACTATGGCTACACCTTC

J: TRBJ1-5
size: .
V: TRBV25-1
D: .
CDR3: CASSPRGNTGQPQHF
DNA: TGTGCCAGCAGTCCCCGGGGCAACACCGGTCAGCCCCAGCATTTT

J: TRBJ2-3
size: once
V: TRBV7-3
D: TRBD2
CDR3: CASSSGLAGRTDTQYF
DNA: TGTGCCAGCAGCTCCGGACTAGCGGGGCGGACAGATACGCAGTATTTT

J: TRBJ2-1
size: .
V: TRBV3-1/TRBV3-2
D: .
CDR3: CASSAESPFHSDNEQFF
DNA: TGTGCCAGCAGCGCGGAAAGTCCCTTCCATTCCGACAATGAGCAGTTCTTC